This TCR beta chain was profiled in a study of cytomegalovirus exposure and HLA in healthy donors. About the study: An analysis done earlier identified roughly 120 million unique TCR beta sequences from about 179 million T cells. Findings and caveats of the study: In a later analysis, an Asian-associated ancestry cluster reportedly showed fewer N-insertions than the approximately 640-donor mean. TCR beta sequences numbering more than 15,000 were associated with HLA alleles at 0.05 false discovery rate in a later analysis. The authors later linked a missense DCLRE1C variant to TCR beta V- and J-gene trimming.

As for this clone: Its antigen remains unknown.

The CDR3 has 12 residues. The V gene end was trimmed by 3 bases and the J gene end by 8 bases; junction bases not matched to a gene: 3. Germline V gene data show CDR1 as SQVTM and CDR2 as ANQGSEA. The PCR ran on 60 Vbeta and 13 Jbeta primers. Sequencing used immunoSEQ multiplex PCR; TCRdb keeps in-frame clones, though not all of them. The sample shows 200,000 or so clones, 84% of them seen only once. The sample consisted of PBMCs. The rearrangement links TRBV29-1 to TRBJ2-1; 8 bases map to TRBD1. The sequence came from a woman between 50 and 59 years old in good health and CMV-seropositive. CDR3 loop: CSVDDRGDEQFF. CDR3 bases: TGCAGCGTTGATGACAGGGGCGATGAGCAGTTCTTC.